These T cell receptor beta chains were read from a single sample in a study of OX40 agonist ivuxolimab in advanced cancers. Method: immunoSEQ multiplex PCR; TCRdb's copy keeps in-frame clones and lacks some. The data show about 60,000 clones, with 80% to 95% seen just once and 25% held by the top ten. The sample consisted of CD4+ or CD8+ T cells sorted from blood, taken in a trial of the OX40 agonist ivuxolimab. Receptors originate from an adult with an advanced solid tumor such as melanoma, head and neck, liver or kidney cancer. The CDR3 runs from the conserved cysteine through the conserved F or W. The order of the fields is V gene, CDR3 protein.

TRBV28	CASSFLWGGRSTEAFF
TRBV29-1	CSVEDPEGGREYEQYF
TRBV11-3	CASSMTSASSYEQYF
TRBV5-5	CASSLVGDPNPGELFF
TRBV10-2	CASSEEGARYNEQFF
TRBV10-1	CASTSVDTDTQYF
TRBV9	CASSEGGNTEAFF
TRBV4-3	CASSQDVGFTEAFF
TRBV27	CASSPGQENSPLHF
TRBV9	CASSVVGGTDTQYF
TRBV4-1	CASSQDAGISYNEQFF
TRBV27	CASSTRLGDRYEQYF
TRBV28	CASSPQTSAIYEQYF
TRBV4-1	CASSQVSSNQPQHF
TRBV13	CASSHLNNEKLFF
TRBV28	CASSSGGASTYEQYF
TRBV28	CASSPISYVGTEQFF
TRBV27	CASSLLGRTNEKLFF
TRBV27	CASSSRPGPPRDTEAFF
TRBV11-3	CASSGRTSGPNNEQFF
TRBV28	CASSFLGNEKLFF
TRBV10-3	CAISESMRVGETQYF
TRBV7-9	CASELGHKIQETQYF
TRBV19	CASSLGGWTEAFF
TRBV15	CATSRRQQETQYF
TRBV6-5	CASTRSHEQYF
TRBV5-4	CASSSGLAGNNEQFF
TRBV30	CAWGEMANYGYTF
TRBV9	CASTAGMNTEAFF
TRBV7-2	CASSLSSGTGYEQYF
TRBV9	CASSAQLGELFF
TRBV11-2	CASSFTGEQYF
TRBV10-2	CASSEGQRYNEQFF
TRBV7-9	CASSFYSSTDTQYF
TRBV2	CASSPSQTVNEKLFF
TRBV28	CASSRAYEQYF
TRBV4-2	CASSQDTGWGQPQHF
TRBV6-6	CASSYGGTVYEQYF
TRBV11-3	CASSPPAGRGSYEQYF
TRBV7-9	CASSGQYEQYF
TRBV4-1	CASSQRVSYEQYF
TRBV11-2	CASSADPFGFGDEQFF
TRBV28	CASSSRLARAEQFF
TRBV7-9	CASSFGPLDGYTF
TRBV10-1	CASSDVRLVPDTQYF